This passage covers 18 T cell receptor beta chains from one sample sequenced in a study of tumor-infiltrating lymphocytes in glioblastoma multiforme. Multiple V-beta primers and a C-beta primer amplified TCRB from RNA. Via MiXCR, TCRdb re-called the multiplex PCR reads, giving one row per CDR3 protein. The data contain fewer than 15,000 distinct CDR3 sequences, roughly 70% of them singletons. Specimen: brain tumor tissue. The receptors originated from a male donor with glioblastoma.

Comment on this clonotype: One end of the junction fails to match germline, which may point to a read error. V and J are TRBV11-3 and TRBJ1-1; maybe TRBD1 (6 bases). There are 14 residues in the CDR3. Germline V lookup: CDR1 SGHNT, CDR2 YENEEA. CDR3 in DNA: TGTGCCAGCAGCTCGGGACTGGGGGACACTGAGGCTCTCTTT. Translation: CASSSGLGDTEALF.

The table lists this clonotype with a count of one. The chain has TRBV6-8 and TRBJ2-7; D uncertain. The V gene's germline CDR1 is MNHGY and CDR2 SAAAGT. This CDR3 has 11 residues. The ends were cut back, 7 bases at V and 5 bases at J, with 9 bases in the middle. This CDR3 is CASIRLDEQYF. As DNA, the CDR3 is TGTGCCAGCATTAGACTTGACGAGCAGTACTTC.

This clonotype was recorded once. A junction end diverges from the germline sequence, so it may reflect a read error. The chain is built from TRBV19 and TRBJ2-7; D might be TRBD1 (6 bases). This CDR3 has 14 amino acids. In germline, CDR1 is LNHDA, CDR2 SQIVND (reference sequence). The CDR3 DNA follows: TGTACCAGTAGTAACAGGGACATATCCTACGAGCAGTACTTC. Translation gives CTSSNRDISYEQYF. Complete variable domain (other parts from reference TRBV19 and TRBJ2-7): DGGITQSPKYLFRKEGQNVTLSCEQNLNHDAMYWYRQDPGQGLRLIYYSQIVNDFQKGDIAEGYSVSREKKESFPLTVTSAQKNPTAFYLCTSSNRDISYEQYFGPGTRLTVT.

For this clonotype: A junction end diverges from the germline sequence, so it may reflect a read error. The chain carries TRBV4-1 and TRBJ1-1; no clear D. CDR1 MGHRA and CDR2 YSYEKL come from the germline V gene. The CDR3 runs 13 residues. CDR3 protein: CASSEGISTEASF. The CDR3 DNA reads TGCGCCAGCAGCGAAGGGATTTCGACTGAAGCTTCCTTT.

The CDR3 DNA is TGTGCCAGCAGACCACAGACAGGGGGCGGGTCCGAGCAGTACTTC. This gives the protein CASRPQTGGGSEQYF. The chain has TRBV28 and TRBJ2-7; 10 bases fit TRBD1. This CDR3 has 15 residues. Germline CDR1 and CDR2: MDHEN and SYDVKM. Trimming removed 6 bases from V and 6 bases from J; junction bases left unmatched: 11.

As regards this clonotype: At one end the junction does not follow the germline gene, possibly because of a read error. This rearrangement joins TRBV28 to TRBJ2-7, with D possibly being TRBD2 (5 bases). Looked up from germline, CDR1 is MDHEN and CDR2 is SYDVKM. The CDR3 has 13 residues. In DNA form, the CDR3 reads TGTGCCAGAAGTTACTCGGACTCCTACGAACAGTACTTC. Protein: CARSYSDSYEQYF.

This rearrangement joins TRBV6-1 to TRBJ2-5, with D possibly being TRBD1 (5 bases). From germline, CDR1 is MNHNS and CDR2 SASEGT. V lost 7 bases to trimming and J lost 3 bases, with 18 bases between them. There are 15 residues in the CDR3. The CDR3 spells CASNEQGQAKETQYF. CDR3 in DNA: TGTGCCAGCAATGAGCAGGGTCAGGCGAAAGAGACCCAGTACTTC.

This chain joins TRBV4-1 and TRBJ1-5; TRBD1 might be the D (5 bases). V was trimmed by 4 bases and J by 4 bases, leaving 11 bases between them. The CDR3 is 14 amino acids. Looked up from germline, CDR1 is MGHRA and CDR2 is YSYEKL. The CDR3 region is CASSPPGGNQPQHF. CDR3 DNA: TGCGCCAGCAGCCCGCCGGGGGGAAATCAGCCCCAGCATTTT.

This clonotype ranks as medium-sized (0.01 to 0.1%). V is TRBV6-5 and J is TRBJ2-3, with TRBD1 identical over 7 bases. V shed 6 bases, J shed 10 bases, and the junction held 4 bases outside the gene matches. CDR1 is MNHEY and CDR2 is SVGAGI in the germline V gene. There are 11 residues in the CDR3. The CDR3 loop reads CASRRQGAQYF. For the CDR3, the DNA is TGTGCCAGCAGGAGACAGGGTGCGCAGTATTTT.

A single count supports this clonotype. Likely a read error: the CDR3 ends without its conserved phenylalanine or tryptophan. The DNA is omitted, as the CDR3 cannot be located on it reliably, and the CDR3 follows TCRdb's listing. The V call is TRBV6-1, the J call TRBJ2-1; the table's D call, TRBD2, has no DNA check behind it. Germline loops: CDR1 MNHNS, CDR2 SASEGT. The CDR3 has 16 residues if both end residues are counted. This chain's CDR3 is CASTEGAGEAYNEQII.

This clonotype appeared once. The chain joins TRBV20-1 to TRBJ2-4, with D perhaps given as TRBD1 or TRBD2 (5 bases each). The CDR3 length is 13 residues. Between the trimmed V and J ends, which lost 6 bases and 6 bases, there was a span of 15 bases. Germline CDR1 DFQATT, CDR2 SNEGSKA (reference sequence). The chain's CDR3 is CSAPRDGGNIQYF. CDR3 bases: TGCAGTGCCCCTCGGGACGGCGGAAACATTCAGTACTTC.

This chain uses TRBV23-1 with TRBJ2-1, with 8 bases identical to TRBD2. TRBV23-1 is designated an ORF whose function remains uncertain. The CDR3 is made up of 14 amino acids. After removal of 4 bases from V and 4 bases from J, the junction contained 3 bases not matched to a gene. CDR3 nucleotide sequence: TGCGCCAGCAGTCCTGGACTAGCTTACAATGAGCAGTTCTTC. Translated, it gives CASSPGLAYNEQFF.

The CDR3 here is CASSLASGGTPDTQYF. In DNA form, the CDR3 reads TGCGCCAGCAGCTTGGCTAGCGGGGGGACCCCAGATACGCAGTATTTT. This rearrangement joins TRBV5-1 to TRBJ2-3; 11 bases are shared with TRBD2. CDR1 and CDR2 (germline): SGHRS, YFSETQ. The junction had 4 bases not matched to a gene; V was cut back by 0 bases and J by 4 bases. The CDR3 has 16 amino acids.

This clonotype was recorded at least ten times. V usage is TRBV28 and J usage is TRBJ2-7; no definite D call. With 10 bases removed from V and 4 bases from J, the gap between germline ends came to 8 bases. The CDR3 is 10 amino acids. The germline V gene has CDR1 MDHEN and CDR2 SYDVKM. CDR3 nucleotide sequence: TGTGCCACAGGACCGTACGAGCAGTACTTC. It specifies CATGPYEQYF. Full variable domain (outside the CDR3, taken from reference TRBV28 and TRBJ2-7): DVKVTQSSRYLVKRTGEKVFLECVQDMDHENMFWYRQDPGLGLRLIYFSYDVKMKEKGDIPEGYSVSREKKERFSLILESASTNQTSMYLCATGPYEQYFGPGTRLTVT.

The chain joins TRBV20-1 to TRBJ2-7; TRBD1 agrees at 7 bases. Per the germline V gene, CDR1 is DFQATT and CDR2 is SNEGSKA (reference sequence). Germline trimming cut 3 bases from V and 2 bases from J; bases unmatched to any gene: 4. The CDR3 spans 13 residues. The CDR3 sequence: CSASPGTAYEQYF. CDR3 DNA sequence: TGCAGTGCTAGCCCTGGGACAGCCTACGAGCAGTACTTC.

The J gene is TRBJ2-3, the V gene TRBV11-3, with D possibly matching TRBD2 (5 bases). Trimming pared 0 bases from V and 2 bases from J, leaving 15 bases between. The CDR3 runs 17 residues. Germline CDR1 is SGHNT and CDR2 is YENEEA. DNA for the CDR3: TGTGCCAGCAGCTTAGATGAGAGCCCGGGGAACACAGATACGCAGTATTTT. Translation: CASSLDESPGNTDTQYF.

As regards this clonotype: At one end the junction does not follow the germline gene, possibly because of a read error. The chain carries TRBV11-2 and TRBJ2-3; D is possibly TRBD2 (6 bases). Germline-derived CDR1 and CDR2 are SGHAT and FQNNGV. The CDR3 covers 17 residues. CDR3 sequence (DNA): TGTACCAGCAGCTTAGATCCTGCAAATACTAGCACAGATATGCAGTATTTT. Translated, it gives CTSSLDPANTSTDMQYF.

The chain couples TRBV6-1 to TRBJ1-5; D uncertain. There are 13 residues in the CDR3. Looked up from germline, CDR1 is MNHNS and CDR2 is SASEGT. Between the trimmed V and J ends, which lost 6 bases and 5 bases, there was a span of 11 bases. The CDR3 DNA is TGTGCCAGCAGCTCCGATTATTATCAGCCCCAGCATTTT. Translated: CASSSDYYQPQHF.